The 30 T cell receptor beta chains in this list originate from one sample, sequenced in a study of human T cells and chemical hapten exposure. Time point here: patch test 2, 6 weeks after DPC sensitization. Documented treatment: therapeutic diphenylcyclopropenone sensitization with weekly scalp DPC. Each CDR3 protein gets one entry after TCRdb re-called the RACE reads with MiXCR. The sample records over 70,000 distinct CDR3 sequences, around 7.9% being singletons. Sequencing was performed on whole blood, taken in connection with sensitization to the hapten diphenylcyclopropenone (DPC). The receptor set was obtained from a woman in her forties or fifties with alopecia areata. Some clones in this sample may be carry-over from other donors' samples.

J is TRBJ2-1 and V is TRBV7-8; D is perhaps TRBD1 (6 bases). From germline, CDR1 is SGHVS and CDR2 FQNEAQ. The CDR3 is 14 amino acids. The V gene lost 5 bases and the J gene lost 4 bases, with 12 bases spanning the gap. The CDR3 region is CASSAYTGYNEQFF. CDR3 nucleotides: TGTGCCAGCAGCGCCTATACAGGGTACAATGAGCAGTTCTTC.

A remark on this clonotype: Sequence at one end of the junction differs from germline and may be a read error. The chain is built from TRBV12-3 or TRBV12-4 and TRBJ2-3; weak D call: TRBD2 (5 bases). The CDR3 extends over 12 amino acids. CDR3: CVSSLEAYTQYF. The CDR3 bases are TGTGTCAGCAGTTTGGAGGCGTATACGCAGTATTTT.

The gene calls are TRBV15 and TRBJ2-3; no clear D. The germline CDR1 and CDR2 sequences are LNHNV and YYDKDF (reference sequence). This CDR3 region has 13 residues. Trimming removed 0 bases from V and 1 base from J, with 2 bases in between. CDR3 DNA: TGTGCCACCAGCAGAGATCGCACAGATACGCAGTATTTT. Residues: CATSRDRTDTQYF. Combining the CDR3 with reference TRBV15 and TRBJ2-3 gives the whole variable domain DAMVIQNPRYQVTQFGKPVTLSCSQTLNHNVMYWYQQKSSQAPKLLFHYYDKDFNNEADTPDNFQSRRPNTSFCFLDIRSPGLGDTAMYLCATSRDRTDTQYFGPGTRLTVL.

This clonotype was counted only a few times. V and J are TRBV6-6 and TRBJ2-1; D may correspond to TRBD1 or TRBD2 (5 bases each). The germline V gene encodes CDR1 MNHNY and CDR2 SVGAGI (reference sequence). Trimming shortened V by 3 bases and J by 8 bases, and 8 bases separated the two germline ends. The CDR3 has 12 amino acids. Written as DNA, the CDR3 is TGTGCCAGCAGTTATCTGGGGGATGAGCAGTTCTTC. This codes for CASSYLGDEQFF.

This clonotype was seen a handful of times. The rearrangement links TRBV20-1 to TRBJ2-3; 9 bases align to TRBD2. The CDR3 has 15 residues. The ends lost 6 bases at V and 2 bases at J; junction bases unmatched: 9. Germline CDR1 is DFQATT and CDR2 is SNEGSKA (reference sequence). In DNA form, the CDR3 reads TGCAGTGCGGCGGGGCTAGCGGGGCTCACAGATACGCAGTATTTT. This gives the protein CSAAGLAGLTDTQYF.

The CDR3 spells CASSTDGRSNQPQHF. The CDR3 bases are TGCGCCAGCAGCACAGACGGACGTAGCAATCAGCCCCAGCATTTT. The chain employs TRBV5-1 and TRBJ1-5, with unresolved D. V was shortened by 4 bases and J by 0 bases, with 11 bases between the two germline ends. This CDR3 is built from 15 residues. The germline V gene encodes CDR1 SGHRS and CDR2 YFSETQ.

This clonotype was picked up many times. The CDR3 protein is CSARILSSGANVLTF. Written as DNA, the CDR3 is TGCAGTGCTAGAATCTTATCCTCTGGGGCCAACGTCCTGACTTTC. This chain uses TRBV20-1 with TRBJ2-6; D is uncertain. Germline V gene data show CDR1 as DFQATT and CDR2 as SNEGSKA (reference sequence). The CDR3 runs to 15 residues. The germline V and J ends were trimmed by 2 bases and 0 bases, with 8 bases remaining between them.

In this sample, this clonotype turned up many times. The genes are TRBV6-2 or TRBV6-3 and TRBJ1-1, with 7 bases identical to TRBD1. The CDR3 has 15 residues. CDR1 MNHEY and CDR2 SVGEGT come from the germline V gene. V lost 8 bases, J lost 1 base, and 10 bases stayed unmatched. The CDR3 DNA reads TGTGCCAGCGGAGACACAGGGGTCAGGAACACTGAAGCTTTCTTT. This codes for CASGDTGVRNTEAFF.

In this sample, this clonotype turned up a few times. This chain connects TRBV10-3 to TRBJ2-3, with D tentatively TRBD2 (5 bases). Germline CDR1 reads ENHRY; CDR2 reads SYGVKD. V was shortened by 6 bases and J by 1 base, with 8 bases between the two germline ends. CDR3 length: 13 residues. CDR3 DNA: TGTGCCATCAGCCCCGGGGGCACAGATACGCAGTATTTT. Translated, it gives CAISPGGTDTQYF.

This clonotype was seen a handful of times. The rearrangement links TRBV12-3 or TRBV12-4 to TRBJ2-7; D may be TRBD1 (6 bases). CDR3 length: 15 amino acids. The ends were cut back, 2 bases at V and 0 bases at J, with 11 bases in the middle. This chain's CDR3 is CASSLNRAYSYEQYF. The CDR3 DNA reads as TGTGCCAGCAGTTTAAACAGGGCCTACTCCTACGAGCAGTACTTC.

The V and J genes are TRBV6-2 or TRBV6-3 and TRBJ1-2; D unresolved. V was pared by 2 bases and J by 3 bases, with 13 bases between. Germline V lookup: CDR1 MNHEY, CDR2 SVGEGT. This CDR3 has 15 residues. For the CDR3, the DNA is TGTGCCAGCAGTTACAGGAGGAAGGAACACTATGGCTACACCTTC. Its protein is CASSYRRKEHYGYTF.

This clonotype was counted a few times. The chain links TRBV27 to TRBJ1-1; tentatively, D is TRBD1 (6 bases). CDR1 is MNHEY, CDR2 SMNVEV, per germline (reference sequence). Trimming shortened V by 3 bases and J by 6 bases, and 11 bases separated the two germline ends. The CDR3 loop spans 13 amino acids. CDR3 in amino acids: CASSFGGHPEAFF. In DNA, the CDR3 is TGTGCCAGCAGTTTTGGGGGGCATCCTGAAGCTTTCTTT.

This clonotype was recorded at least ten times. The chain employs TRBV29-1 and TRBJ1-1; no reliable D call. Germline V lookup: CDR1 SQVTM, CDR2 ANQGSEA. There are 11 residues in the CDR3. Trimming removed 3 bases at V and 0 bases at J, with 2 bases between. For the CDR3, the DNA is TGCAGCGTTGAGGTGAACACTGAAGCTTTCTTT. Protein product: CSVEVNTEAFF.

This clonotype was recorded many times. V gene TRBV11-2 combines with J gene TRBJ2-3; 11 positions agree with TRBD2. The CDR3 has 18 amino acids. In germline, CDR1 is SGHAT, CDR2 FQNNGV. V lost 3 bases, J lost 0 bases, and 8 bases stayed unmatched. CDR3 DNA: TGTGCCAGCAGCTTCGGGACTAGCGGTTACTCTAGCACAGATACGCAGTATTTT. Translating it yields CASSFGTSGYSSTDTQYF.

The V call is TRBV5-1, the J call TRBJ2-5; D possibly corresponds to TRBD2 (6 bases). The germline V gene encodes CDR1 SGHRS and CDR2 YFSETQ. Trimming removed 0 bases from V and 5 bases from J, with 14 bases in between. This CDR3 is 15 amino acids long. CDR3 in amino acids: CASSLVGGIWETQYF. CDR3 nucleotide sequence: TGCGCCAGCAGCTTGGTCGGAGGGATTTGGGAGACCCAGTACTTC.

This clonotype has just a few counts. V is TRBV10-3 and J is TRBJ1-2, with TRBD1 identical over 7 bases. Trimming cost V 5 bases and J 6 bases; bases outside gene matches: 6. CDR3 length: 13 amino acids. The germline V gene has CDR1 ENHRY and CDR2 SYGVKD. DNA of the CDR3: TGTGCCATCAGTTGGGACAGCGGACATGGCTACACCTTC. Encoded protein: CAISWDSGHGYTF.

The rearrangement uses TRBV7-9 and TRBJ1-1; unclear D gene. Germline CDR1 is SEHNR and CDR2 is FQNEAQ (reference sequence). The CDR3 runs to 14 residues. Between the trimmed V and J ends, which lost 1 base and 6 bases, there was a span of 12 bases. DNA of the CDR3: TGTGCCAGCAGCTTAGATGTTCGGGGTGCTGAAGCTTTCTTT. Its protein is CASSLDVRGAEAFF. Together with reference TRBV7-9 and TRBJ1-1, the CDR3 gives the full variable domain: DTGVSQNPRHKITKRGQNVTFRCDPISEHNRLYWYRQTLGQGPEFLTYFQNEAQLEKSRLLSDRFSAERPKGSFSTLEIQRTEQGDSAMYLCASSLDVRGAEAFFGQGTRLTVV.

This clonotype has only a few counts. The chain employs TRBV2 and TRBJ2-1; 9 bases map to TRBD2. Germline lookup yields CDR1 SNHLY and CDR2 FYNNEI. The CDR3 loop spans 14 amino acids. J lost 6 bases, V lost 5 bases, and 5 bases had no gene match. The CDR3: CASSSAGGSNEQFF. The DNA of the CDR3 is TGTGCCAGCAGTTCCGCGGGAGGGAGCAATGAGCAGTTCTTC.

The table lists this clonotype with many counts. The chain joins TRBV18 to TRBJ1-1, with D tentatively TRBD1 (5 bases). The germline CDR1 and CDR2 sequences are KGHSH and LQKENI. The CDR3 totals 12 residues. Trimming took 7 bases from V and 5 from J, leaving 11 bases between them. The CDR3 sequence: CASWTDSTEAFF. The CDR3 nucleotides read TGTGCCAGCTGGACTGACAGTACTGAAGCTTTCTTT. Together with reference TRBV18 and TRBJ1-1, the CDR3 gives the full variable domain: NAGVMQNPRHLVRRRGQEARLRCSPMKGHSHVYWYRQLPEEGLKFMVYLQKENIIDESGMPKERFSAEFPKEGPSILRIQQVVRGDSAAYFCASWTDSTEAFFGQGTRLTVV.

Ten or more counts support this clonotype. The DNA of the CDR3 is TGTGCCAGCAGCCAGGGCAGGGGCGATGGCTACACCTTC. Protein sequence: CASSQGRGDGYTF. This chain uses TRBV4-2 with TRBJ1-2, with D possibly TRBD1 on 6 matching bases. The V end lost 3 bases, the J end lost 6 bases, and 11 bases lay between the germline ends. CDR3 length: 13 amino acids. Germline V gene data show CDR1 as LGHNA and CDR2 as YNFKEQ.

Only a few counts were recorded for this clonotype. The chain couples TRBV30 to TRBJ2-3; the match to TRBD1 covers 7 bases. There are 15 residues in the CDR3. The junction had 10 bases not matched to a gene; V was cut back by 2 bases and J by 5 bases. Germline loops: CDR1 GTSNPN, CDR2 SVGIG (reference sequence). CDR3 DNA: TGTGCCTGGAGTCCCACCGACAGGGAAGGAGATACGCAGTATTTT. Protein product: CAWSPTDREGDTQYF.

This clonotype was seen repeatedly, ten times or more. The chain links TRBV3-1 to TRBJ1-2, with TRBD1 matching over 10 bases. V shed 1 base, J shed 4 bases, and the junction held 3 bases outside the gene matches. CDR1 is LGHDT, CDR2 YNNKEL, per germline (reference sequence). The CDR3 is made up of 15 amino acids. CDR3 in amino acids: CASSQATGGGYGYTF. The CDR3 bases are TGTGCCAGCAGCCAAGCGACAGGGGGCGGCTATGGCTACACCTTC.

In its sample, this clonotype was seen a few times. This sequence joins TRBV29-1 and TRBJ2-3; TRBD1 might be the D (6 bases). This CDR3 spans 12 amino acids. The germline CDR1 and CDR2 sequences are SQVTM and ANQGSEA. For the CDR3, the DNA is TGCAGTGGGGGCTGGGGCACAGATACGCAGTATTTT. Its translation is CSGGWGTDTQYF.

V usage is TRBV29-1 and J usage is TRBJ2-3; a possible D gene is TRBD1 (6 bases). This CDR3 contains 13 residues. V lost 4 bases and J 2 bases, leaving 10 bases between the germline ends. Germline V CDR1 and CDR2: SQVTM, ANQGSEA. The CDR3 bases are TGCAGCGTTGTGAGGGGGAACACAGATACGCAGTATTTT. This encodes CSVVRGNTDTQYF.

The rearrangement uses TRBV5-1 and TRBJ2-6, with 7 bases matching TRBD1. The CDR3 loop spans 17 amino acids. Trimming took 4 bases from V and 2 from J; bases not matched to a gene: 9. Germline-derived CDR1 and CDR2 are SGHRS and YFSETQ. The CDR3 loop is CASSGLEGAPGANVLTF. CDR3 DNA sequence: TGCGCCAGCAGCGGATTAGAGGGGGCGCCTGGGGCCAACGTCCTGACTTTC. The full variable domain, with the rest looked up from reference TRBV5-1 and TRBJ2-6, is KAGVTQTPRYLIKTRGQQVTLSCSPISGHRSVSWYQQTPGQGLQFLFEYFSETQRNKGNFPGRFSGRQFSNSRSEMNVSTLELGDSALYLCASSGLEGAPGANVLTFGAGSRLTVL.

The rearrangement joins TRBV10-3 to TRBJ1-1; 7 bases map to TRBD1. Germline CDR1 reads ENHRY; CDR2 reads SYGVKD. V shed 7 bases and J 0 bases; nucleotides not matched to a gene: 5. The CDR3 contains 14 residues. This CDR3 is CAIKTGQMNTEAFF. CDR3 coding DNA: TGTGCCATCAAAACGGGACAGATGAACACTGAAGCTTTCTTT.

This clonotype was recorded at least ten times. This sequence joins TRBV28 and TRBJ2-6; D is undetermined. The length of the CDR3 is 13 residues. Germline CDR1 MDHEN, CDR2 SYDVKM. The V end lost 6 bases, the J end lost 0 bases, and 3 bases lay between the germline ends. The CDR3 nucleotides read TGTGCCAGCAGGGACTCTGGGGCCAACGTCCTGACTTTC. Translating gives CASRDSGANVLTF.

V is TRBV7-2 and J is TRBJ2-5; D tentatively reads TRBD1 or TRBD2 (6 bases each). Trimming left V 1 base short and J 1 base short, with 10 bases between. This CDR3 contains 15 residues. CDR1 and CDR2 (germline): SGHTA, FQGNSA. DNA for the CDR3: TGTGCCAGCAGCTTAGGTCGGGGGCCCCAAGAGACCCAGTACTTC. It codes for CASSLGRGPQETQYF.

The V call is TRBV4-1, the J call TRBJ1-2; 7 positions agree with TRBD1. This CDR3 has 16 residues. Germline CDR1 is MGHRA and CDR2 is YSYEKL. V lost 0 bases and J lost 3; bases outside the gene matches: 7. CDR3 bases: TGCGCCAGCAGCCAAGATTTAGGGGGCGCCTACTATGGCTACACCTTC. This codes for CASSQDLGGAYYGYTF.

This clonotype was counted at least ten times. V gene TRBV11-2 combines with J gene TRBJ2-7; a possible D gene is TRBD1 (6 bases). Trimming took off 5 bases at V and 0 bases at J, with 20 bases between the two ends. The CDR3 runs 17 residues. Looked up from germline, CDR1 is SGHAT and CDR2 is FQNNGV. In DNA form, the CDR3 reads TGTGCCAGCAGCCAAGGGGGTCCGGGCCTACTCTCCTACGAGCAGTACTTC. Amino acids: CASSQGGPGLLSYEQYF. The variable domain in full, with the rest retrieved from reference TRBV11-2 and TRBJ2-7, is EAGVAQSPRYKIIEKRQSVAFWCNPISGHATLYWYQQILGQGPKLLIQFQNNGVVDDSQLPKDRFSAERLKGVDSTLKIQPAKLEDSAVYLCASSQGGPGLLSYEQYFGPGTRLTVT.